These T cell receptor beta chains were read from a single sample in a study of identical twins. TCRdb itself ran the 5' RACE reads through MiXCR, one entry per CDR3 protein. The data show about 530,000 distinct CDR3 sequences, 20% to 25% seen once. The same sample was also studied in work on yellow fever vaccine responses in identical twins.

The sequenced sample consisted of CD4+ T cells sorted from blood. These receptors came from a woman under 30 in good health. Both conserved end residues are part of each CDR3. D genes are given only for firm matches. Clone size, where shown, is once, few, many, or a class for clones that have expanded.

>TRBV6-1|-|-|TRBJ1-2
TGTGCCAGCAGTGAAGCGTGGACATCTCCCTATGGCTACACCTTC
CASSEAWTSPYGYTF
>TRBV28|-|-|TRBJ2-1
TGTGCCAGCAGTAACAGCGTTACACACAATGAGCAGTTTTTC
CASSNSVTHNEQFF
>TRBV10-3|-|-|TRBJ2-1
TGTGCCGCGGGACGTTACAATGAGCAGTTCTTC
CAAGRYNEQFF
>TRBV7-9|TRBD1|few|TRBJ1-1
TGTGCCAGCAGCTTCGGAGACAGGGTTGGAACTGAAGCTTTCTTT
CASSFGDRVGTEAFF
>TRBV5-6|TRBD1|few|TRBJ2-7
TGTGCCAGCAGCCAAACCCCTCCCCGGGACAGGGTAATAATGAACTTC
CASSQTPPRDRVIMNF
>TRBV5-1|-|many|TRBJ2-2
TGCGCCAGCAGCTTACAGGGAGGTTGGAGAACCGGGGAGCTGTTTTTT
CASSLQGGWRTGELFF
>TRBV27|-|few|TRBJ2-6
TGTGCCAGCAGTCTCGTCCGGGGAGGACTCCTGACTTTC
CASSLVRGGLLTF
>TRBV12-3/TRBV12-4|TRBD1|-|TRBJ1-1
TGTGCCAGCGAAATAATAAGGGGGCGTGGGGCTTTCTTT
CASEIIRGRGAFF
>TRBV4-1|-|few|TRBJ1-2
TGCGCCAGCAGCCAAGATACACCCACTCACTATGGCTACACCTTC
CASSQDTPTHYGYTF
>TRBV7-9|TRBD2|-|TRBJ2-1
TGTGCCAGCAGCTTATGGCTAGCGGAGAACAATGAGCAGTTCTTC
CASSLWLAENNEQFF
>TRBV20-1|-|-|TRBJ2-1
TGCAGTGCTAGTGCCGGTGGGAATGAGCAGTTCTTC
CSASAGGNEQFF
>TRBV29-1|-|few|TRBJ1-1
TGCAGCGTTGAAAGGTCACAGAACACTGAAGCTTTCTTT
CSVERSQNTEAFF
>TRBV7-3|TRBD1|-|TRBJ2-1
TGTGCCAGCAGCACACTCGGGACAGGGGTCGAGCAGTTCTTC
CASSTLGTGVEQFF
>TRBV5-1|TRBD2|-|TRBJ2-3
TGCGCCAGCAGCTCGGTGACTAGCGGGGGGCCGGGAGATACGCAGTATTTT
CASSSVTSGGPGDTQYF
>TRBV12-3/TRBV12-4|-|few|TRBJ2-1
TGTGCCAGCAGCATGATTATCGGAAATGAGCAGTTCTTC
CASSMIIGNEQFF
>TRBV5-5|TRBD2|few|TRBJ2-3
TGTGCCAGCAGCTTGAAAGCGGGGGCCGATACGCAGTATTTT
CASSLKAGADTQYF
>TRBV12-3/TRBV12-4|-|-|TRBJ2-3
TGTGCCAGCGGGGGGTACACAGATACGCAGTATTTT
CASGGYTDTQYF
>TRBV12-3/TRBV12-4|TRBD1|many|TRBJ1-5
TGTGCCAGCAGTTCTGAGGGGGCACATCAGCCCCAGCATTTT
CASSSEGAHQPQHF
>TRBV20-1|-|many|TRBJ2-3
TGCAGTGCAACAACTAGCTTAATTCCAGATACGCAGTATTTT
CSATTSLIPDTQYF
>TRBV20-1|TRBD2|many|TRBJ2-3
TGCAGTGCCTCACTAGCGGGGAGCACAGATACGCAGTATTTT
CSASLAGSTDTQYF
>TRBV7-2|-|few|TRBJ1-1
TGTGCCAGCAGCTTATCATTTATGAACACTGAAGCTTTCTTT
CASSLSFMNTEAFF
>TRBV3-1|-|-|TRBJ2-1
TGTGCCAGCAGCCCAATGGGCAATGAGCAGTTCTTC
CASSPMGNEQFF
>TRBV28|TRBD2|few|TRBJ2-4
TGTGCCAGCAGCCGCCGGGGGGGCGGGGGTCAAAACATTCAGTACTTC
CASSRRGGGGQNIQYF
>TRBV15|TRBD1|-|TRBJ2-5
TGTGCCACCAGCAGAGATAAGGGACAGGTTGTAGAGACCCAGTACTTC
CATSRDKGQVVETQYF
>TRBV12-3/TRBV12-4|-|-|TRBJ2-6
TGTGCCAGCGGAGGGCTTGGGGCCAACGTCCTGACTTTC
CASGGLGANVLTF
>TRBV5-1|-|many|TRBJ1-1
TGCGCCAGCAGCTTCCGACTCAACACTGAAGCTTTCTTT
CASSFRLNTEAFF
>TRBV5-1|-|many|TRBJ2-1
TGCGCCAGCAGCTCGGGGGCCTACAATGAGCAGTTCTTC
CASSSGAYNEQFF
>TRBV4-2|TRBD1|few|TRBJ2-5
TGTGCCAGCAGCCAAGGTCCAGGGGGCACGGAGACCCAGTACTTC
CASSQGPGGTETQYF
>TRBV5-1|TRBD1|many|TRBJ1-3
TGCGCCAGCAGACCAGAACAGGGGACAGTACCACGCTCTGGAAACACCATATATTTT
CASRPEQGTVPRSGNTIYF
>TRBV12-3/TRBV12-4|TRBD2|-|TRBJ2-3
TGTGCCAGCTTAGCGGGAGTGGCAGATACGCAGTATTTT
CASLAGVADTQYF
>TRBV7-8|-|-|TRBJ2-2
TGTGCCAGCAGCTCGCGACAGTCCACCGGGGAGCTGTTTTTT
CASSSRQSTGELFF
>TRBV3-1|-|few|TRBJ2-1
TGTGCCAGCAGCCAACAGGGGTGGGAGCAGTTCTTC
CASSQQGWEQFF
>TRBV10-3|TRBD2|many|TRBJ2-1
TGTGCCATCATGAACGGGGGGACCCAGTACAATGAGCAGTTCTTC
CAIMNGGTQYNEQFF
>TRBV20-1|TRBD2|-|TRBJ2-5
TGCAGTGCTAGAAGCGCGGGGGGCCAAGAGACCCAGTACTTC
CSARSAGGQETQYF
>TRBV11-2|TRBD2|-|TRBJ2-5
TGTGCCAGCAGCTTTCGGGGGCTAGCGGGGGGCCACGAGACCCAGTACTTC
CASSFRGLAGGHETQYF
>TRBV4-1|-|-|TRBJ1-4
TGCGCCAGCAGCCAAGAAAGCGGCAGGGGTGGTGAAAAACTGTTTTTT
CASSQESGRGGEKLFF
>TRBV7-9|-|-|TRBJ2-7
TGTGCCAGCAGCCCAGCTCGGAACCCCTACGAGCAGTACTTC
CASSPARNPYEQYF
>TRBV12-3/TRBV12-4|-|-|TRBJ2-2
TGTGCCAGCTTCTTGGGCCTCGCCGGGGAGCTGTTTTTT
CASFLGLAGELFF
>TRBV6-5|TRBD1|-|TRBJ1-2
TGTGCCAGCAGTTATGACAGGGGAAATAACTATGGCTACACCTTC
CASSYDRGNNYGYTF
>TRBV14|TRBD2|-|TRBJ2-5
TGTGCCAGCAGCCAAGGGTCAGGGACTACCGGAACGCAGTACTTC
CASSQGSGTTGTQYF
>TRBV7-8|-|-|TRBJ2-1
TGTGCCAGCAGCTACGAGGCCCCTGCGATAAACAATGAGCAGTTCTTC
CASSYEAPAINNEQFF